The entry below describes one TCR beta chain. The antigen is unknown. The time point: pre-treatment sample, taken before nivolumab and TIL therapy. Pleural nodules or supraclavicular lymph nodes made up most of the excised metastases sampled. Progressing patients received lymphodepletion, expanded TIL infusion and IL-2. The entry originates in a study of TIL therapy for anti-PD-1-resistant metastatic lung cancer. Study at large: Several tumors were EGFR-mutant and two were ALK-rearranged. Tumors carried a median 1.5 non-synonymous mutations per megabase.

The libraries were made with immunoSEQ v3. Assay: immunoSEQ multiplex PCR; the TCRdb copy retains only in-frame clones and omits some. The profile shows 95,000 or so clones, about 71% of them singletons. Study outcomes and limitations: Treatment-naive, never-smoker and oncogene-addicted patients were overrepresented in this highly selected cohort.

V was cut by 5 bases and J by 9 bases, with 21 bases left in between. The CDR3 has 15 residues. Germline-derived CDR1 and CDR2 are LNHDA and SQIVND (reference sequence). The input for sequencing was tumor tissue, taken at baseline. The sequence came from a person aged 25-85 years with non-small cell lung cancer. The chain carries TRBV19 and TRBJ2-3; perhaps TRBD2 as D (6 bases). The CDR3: CASSSRDTGVRTQYF. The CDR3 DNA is TGTGCCAGTAGTTCCCGAGACACGGGGGTAAGAACGCAGTATTTT.